This T cell receptor beta chain was retrieved from a study of Ad26.COV2.S vaccination and SARS-CoV-2 variants. For the study at large: It was the COV1001 Ad26.COV2.S trial arm that included the donor. In the study, Ad26.COV2.S was injected intramuscularly once, or twice 56 days apart.

Treatment given: about 20 received Ad26.COV2.S at low or high dose, single or two shots; 5 received placebo; per-sample allocation not given. Sample collection was performed on day 63 after the first vaccine or placebo injection. Trimming left V 0 bases short and J 7 bases short, with 8 bases between. The V gene's germline CDR1 is SGDLS and CDR2 YYNGEE. The CDR3 sequence is 13 residues long. With respect to this clone: Its specificity is not known.

Study-wide results and limits: Following vaccination, spike-specific CD8+ and CD4+ T cell responses reportedly exhibited substantial breadth.

The table came from immunoSEQ multiplex PCR; TCRdb's copy has only in-frame clones and leaves some out. The sample includes about 350,000 clones, approximately 90% seen only once; the top ten take approximately 5.9%. The source of this sequence is a person aged 18 to 59 who received the Ad26.COV2.S COVID-19 vaccine or a placebo. The V call is TRBV9, the J call TRBJ2-1; D not resolved. The sequencing here drew on peripheral blood, taken in a trial of Ad26.COV2.S vaccine versus placebo. CDR3 DNA sequence: TGTGCCAGCAGCGTAGGGCAGACGAATGAGCAGTTCTTC. Translation gives CASSVGQTNEQFF.